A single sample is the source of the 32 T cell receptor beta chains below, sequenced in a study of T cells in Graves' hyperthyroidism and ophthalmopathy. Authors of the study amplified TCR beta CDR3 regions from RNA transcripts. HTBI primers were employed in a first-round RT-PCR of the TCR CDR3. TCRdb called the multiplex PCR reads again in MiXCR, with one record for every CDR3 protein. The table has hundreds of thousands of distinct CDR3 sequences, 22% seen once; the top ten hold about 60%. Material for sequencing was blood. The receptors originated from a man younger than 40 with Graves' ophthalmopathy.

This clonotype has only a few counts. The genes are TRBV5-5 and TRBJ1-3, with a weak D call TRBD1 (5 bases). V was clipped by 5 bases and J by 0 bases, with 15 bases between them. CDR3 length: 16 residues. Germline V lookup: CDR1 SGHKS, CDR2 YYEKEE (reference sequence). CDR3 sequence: CASSWLGEISGNTIYF. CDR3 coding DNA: TGTGCCAGCAGTTGGTTGGGGGAAATCTCTGGAAACACCATATATTTT.

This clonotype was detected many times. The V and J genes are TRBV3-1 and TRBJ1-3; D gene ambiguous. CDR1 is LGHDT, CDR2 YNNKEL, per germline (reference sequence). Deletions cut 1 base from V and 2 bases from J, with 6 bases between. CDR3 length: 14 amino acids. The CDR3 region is CASSQAVTGNTIYF. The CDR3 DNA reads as TGTGCCAGCAGCCAAGCCGTTACTGGAAACACCATATATTTT.

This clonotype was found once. Written as DNA, the CDR3 is TGTGCCAGCAGCTTTGACCCCTCGGGAGAGACCCAGTACTTC. Protein sequence: CASSFDPSGETQYF. This chain connects TRBV7-2 to TRBJ2-5; D is unclear. Germline V gives CDR1 SGHTA, CDR2 FQGNSA. V dropped 3 bases and J dropped 4 bases, with 12 bases sitting between them. This CDR3 spans 14 amino acids.

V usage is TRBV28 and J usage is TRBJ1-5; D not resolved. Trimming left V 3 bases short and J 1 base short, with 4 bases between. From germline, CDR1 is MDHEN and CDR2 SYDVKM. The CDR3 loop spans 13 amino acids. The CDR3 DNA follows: TGTGCCAGCAGTTTCGAGAGCAATCAGCCCCAGCATTTT. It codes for CASSFESNQPQHF.

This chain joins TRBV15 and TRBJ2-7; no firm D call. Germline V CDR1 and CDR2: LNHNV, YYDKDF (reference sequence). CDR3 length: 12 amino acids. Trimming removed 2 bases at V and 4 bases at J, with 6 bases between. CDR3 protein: CATSRRLYEQYF. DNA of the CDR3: TGTGCCACCAGCAGACGTCTGTACGAGCAGTACTTC.

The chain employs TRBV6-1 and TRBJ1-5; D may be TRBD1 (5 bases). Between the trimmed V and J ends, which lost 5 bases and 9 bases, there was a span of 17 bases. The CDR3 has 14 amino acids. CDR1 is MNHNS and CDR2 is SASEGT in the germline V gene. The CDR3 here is CASSYIGGSSPQHF. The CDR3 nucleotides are TGTGCCAGCAGTTATATTGGGGGTTCCTCGCCCCAGCATTTT.

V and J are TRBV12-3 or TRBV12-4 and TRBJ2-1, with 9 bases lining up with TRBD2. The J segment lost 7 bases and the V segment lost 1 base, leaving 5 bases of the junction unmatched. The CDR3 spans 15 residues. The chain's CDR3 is CASSLVGTSGNEQFF. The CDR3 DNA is TGTGCCAGCAGTTTAGTCGGCACTAGCGGGAATGAGCAGTTCTTC.

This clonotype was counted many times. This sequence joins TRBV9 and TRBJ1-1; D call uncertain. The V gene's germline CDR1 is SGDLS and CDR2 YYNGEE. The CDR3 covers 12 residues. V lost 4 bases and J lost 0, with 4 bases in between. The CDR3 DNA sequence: TGTGCCAGCAGCAGGTTGAACACTGAAGCTTTCTTT. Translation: CASSRLNTEAFF.

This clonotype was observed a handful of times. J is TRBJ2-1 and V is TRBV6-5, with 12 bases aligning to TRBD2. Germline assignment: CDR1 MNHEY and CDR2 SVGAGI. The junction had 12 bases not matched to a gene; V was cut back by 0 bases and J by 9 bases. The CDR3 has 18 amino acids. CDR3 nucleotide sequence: TGTGCCAGCAGTTACTCGAATCCGTCTAGCGGGAGGGCCGGTGAGCAGTTCTTC. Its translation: CASSYSNPSSGRAGEQFF.

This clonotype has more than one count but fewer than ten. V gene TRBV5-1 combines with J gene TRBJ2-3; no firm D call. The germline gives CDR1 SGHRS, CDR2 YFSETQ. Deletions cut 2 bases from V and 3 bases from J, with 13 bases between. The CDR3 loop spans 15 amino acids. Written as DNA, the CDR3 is TGCGCCAGCAGCTTAACCAGTACACGTACAGATACGCAGTATTTT. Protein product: CASSLTSTRTDTQYF.

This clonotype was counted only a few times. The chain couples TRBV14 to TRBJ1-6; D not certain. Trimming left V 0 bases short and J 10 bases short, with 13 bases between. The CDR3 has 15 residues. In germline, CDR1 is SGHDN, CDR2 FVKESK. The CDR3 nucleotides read TGTGCCAGCAGCCAAGATCCCGCGGTTGGGTCACCCCTCCACTTT. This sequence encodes CASSQDPAVGSPLHF.

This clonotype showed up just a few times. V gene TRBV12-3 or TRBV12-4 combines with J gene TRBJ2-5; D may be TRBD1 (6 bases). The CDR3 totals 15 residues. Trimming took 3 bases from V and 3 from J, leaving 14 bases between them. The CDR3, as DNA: TGTGCCAGCAGTTTTCAACTGGGGGCAGAAGAGACCCAGTACTTC. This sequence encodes CASSFQLGAEETQYF.

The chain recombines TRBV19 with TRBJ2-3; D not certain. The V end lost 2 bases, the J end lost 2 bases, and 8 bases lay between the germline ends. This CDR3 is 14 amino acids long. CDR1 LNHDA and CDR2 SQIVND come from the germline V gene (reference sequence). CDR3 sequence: CASSIRLNTDTQYF. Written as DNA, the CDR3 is TGTGCCAGTAGTATAAGGCTAAACACAGATACGCAGTATTTT.

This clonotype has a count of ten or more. The CDR3: CASGPRRGAGEQFF. CDR3 coding DNA: TGCGCCAGCGGACCCCGGAGAGGGGCTGGTGAGCAGTTCTTC. J is TRBJ2-1 and V is TRBV5-1; D is tentatively TRBD1 or TRBD2 (5 bases each). Germline V gene data show CDR1 as SGHRS and CDR2 as YFSETQ. This CDR3 has 14 residues. Trimming removed 7 bases from V and 9 bases from J, with 20 bases in between.

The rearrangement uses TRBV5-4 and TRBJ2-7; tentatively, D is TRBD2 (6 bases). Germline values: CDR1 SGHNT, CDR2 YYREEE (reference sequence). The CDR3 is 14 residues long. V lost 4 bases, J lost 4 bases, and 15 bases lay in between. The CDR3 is CASSPTPGGYEQYF. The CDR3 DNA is TGTGCCAGCAGCCCCACCCCCGGGGGATACGAGCAGTACTTC.

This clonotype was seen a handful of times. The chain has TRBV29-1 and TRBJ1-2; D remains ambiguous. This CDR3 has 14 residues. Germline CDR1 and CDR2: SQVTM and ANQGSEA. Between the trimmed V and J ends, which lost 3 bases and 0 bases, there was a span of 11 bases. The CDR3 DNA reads TGCAGCGTTGAGGTCGTTCAAGCTAACTATGGCTACACCTTC. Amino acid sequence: CSVEVVQANYGYTF.

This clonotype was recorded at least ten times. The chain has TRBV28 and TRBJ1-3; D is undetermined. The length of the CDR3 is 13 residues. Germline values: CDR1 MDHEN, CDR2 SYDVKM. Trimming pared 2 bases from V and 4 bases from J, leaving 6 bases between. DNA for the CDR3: TGTGCCAGCAGTTTACTTCAGGGAAACACCATATATTTT. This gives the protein CASSLLQGNTIYF.

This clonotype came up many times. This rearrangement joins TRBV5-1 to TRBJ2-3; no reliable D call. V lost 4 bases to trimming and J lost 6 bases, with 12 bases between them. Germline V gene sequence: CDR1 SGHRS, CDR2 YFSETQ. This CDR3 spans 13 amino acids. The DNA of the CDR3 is TGCGCCAGCAGCATTCAGGTTCTTGATACGCAGTATTTT. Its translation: CASSIQVLDTQYF.

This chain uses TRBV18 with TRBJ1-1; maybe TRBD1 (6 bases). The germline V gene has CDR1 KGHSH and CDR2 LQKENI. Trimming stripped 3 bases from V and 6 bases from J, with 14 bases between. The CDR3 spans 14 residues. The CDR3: CASSPDRKRAEAFF. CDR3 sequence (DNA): TGTGCCAGCTCACCCGACAGGAAACGGGCTGAAGCTTTCTTT.

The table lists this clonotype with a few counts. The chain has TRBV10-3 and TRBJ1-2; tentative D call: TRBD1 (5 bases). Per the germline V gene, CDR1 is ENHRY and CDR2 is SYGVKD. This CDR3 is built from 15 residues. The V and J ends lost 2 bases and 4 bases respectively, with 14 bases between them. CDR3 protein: CAISENGREIYGYTF. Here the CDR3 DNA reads TGTGCCATCAGTGAGAACGGCAGGGAGATCTATGGCTACACCTTC.

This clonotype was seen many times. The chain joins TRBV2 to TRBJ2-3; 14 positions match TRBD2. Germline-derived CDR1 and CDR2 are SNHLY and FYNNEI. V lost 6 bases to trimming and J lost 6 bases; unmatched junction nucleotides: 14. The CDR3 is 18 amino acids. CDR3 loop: CASRSGQMTSGRGDTQYF. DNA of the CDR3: TGTGCCAGCAGATCGGGACAGATGACTAGCGGGAGGGGGGATACGCAGTATTTT.

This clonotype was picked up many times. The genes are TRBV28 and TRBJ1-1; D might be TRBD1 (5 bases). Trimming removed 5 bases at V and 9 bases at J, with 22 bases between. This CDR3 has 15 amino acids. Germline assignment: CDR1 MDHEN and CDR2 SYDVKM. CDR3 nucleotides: TGTGCCAGCAGTGGCGGGACCTCGAACCACAAGAAAGCTTTCTTT. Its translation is CASSGGTSNHKKAFF.

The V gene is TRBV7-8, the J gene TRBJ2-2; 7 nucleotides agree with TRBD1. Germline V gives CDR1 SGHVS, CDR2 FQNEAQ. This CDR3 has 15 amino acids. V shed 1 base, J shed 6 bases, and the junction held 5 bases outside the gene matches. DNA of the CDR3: TGTGCCAGCAGCTTAGGAGGGCAGGGGGCCGGGGAGCTGTTTTTT. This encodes CASSLGGQGAGELFF.

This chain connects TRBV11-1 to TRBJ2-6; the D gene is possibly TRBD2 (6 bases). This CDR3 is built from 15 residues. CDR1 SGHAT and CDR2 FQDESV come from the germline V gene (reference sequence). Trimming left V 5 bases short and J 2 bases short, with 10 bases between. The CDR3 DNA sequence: TGTGCCAGCAGCGCCCGGACTACTGGGGCCAACGTCCTGACTTTC. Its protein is CASSARTTGANVLTF.

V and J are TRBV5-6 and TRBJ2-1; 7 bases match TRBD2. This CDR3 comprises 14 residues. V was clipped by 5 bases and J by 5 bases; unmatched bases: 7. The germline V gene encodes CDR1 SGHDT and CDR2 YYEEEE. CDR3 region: CASSGGVADNEQFF. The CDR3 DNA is TGTGCCAGCAGTGGGGGGGTAGCCGACAATGAGCAGTTCTTC. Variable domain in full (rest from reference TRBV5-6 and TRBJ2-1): DAGVTQSPTHLIKTRGQQVTLRCSPKSGHDTVSWYQQALGQGPQFIFQYYEEEERQRGNFPDRFSGHQFPNYSSELNVNALLLGDSALYLCASSGGVADNEQFFGPGTRLTVL.

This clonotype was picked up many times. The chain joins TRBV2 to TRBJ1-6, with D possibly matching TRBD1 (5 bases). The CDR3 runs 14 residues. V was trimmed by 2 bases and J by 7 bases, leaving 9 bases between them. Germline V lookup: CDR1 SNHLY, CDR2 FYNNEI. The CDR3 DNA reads TGTGCCAGCAGTGAAATAGGGGAGAATTCACCCCTCCACTTT. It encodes CASSEIGENSPLHF.

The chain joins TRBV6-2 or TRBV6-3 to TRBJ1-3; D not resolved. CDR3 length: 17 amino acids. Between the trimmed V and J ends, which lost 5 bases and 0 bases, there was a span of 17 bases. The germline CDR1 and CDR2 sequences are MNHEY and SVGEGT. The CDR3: CASSLRHGSSSGNTIYF. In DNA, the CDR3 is TGTGCCAGCAGTCTACGACATGGTTCATCCTCTGGAAACACCATATATTTT.

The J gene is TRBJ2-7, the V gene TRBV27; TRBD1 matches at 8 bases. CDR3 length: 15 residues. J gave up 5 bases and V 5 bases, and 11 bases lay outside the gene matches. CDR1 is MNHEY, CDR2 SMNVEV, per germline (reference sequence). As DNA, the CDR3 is TGTGCCAGCAGTCCCATAAGGACAGGGAGGAACGAGCAGTACTTC. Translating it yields CASSPIRTGRNEQYF.

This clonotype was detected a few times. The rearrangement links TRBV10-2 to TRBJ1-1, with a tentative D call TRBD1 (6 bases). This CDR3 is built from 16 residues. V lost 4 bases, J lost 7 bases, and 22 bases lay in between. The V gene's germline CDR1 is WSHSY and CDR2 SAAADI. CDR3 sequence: CASSGRGQGQGIEAFF. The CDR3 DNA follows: TGCGCCAGCAGTGGGCGAGGACAAGGGCAGGGGATTGAAGCTTTCTTT.

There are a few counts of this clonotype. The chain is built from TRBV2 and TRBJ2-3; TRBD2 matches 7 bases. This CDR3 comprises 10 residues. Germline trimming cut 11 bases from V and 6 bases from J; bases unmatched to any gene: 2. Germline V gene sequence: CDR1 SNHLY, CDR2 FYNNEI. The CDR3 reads CALGGDTQYF. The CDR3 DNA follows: TGTGCCCTGGGGGGGGATACGCAGTATTTT. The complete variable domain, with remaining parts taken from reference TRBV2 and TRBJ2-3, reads EPEVTQTPSHQVTQMGQEVILRCVPISNHLYFYWYRQILGQKVEFLVSFYNNEISEKSEIFDDQFSVERPDGSNFTLKIRSTKLEDSAMYFCALGGDTQYFGPGTRLTVL.

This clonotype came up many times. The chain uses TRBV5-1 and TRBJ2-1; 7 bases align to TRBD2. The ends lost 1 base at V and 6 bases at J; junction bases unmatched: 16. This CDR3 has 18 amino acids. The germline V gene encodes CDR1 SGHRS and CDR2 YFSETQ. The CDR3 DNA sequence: TGCGCCAGCAGCTTGACGCCTAGCGGAGGCGGGGTAGGCAATGAGCAGTTCTTC. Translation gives CASSLTPSGGGVGNEQFF.

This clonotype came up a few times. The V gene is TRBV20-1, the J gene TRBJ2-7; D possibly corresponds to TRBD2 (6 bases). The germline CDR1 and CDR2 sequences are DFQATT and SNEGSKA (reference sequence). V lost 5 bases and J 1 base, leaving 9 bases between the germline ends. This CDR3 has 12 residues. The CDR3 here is CSAFSGSYEQYF. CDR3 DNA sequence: TGCAGTGCTTTTAGCGGTTCCTACGAGCAGTACTTC.